This passage covers 3 T cell receptor beta chains from one sample sequenced in a study of healthy donors' naive CD4 and CD8 T cells. Each TCR library used around 500 ng of total RNA and a linear amplification protocol. Via MiXCR, TCRdb re-called the reads, giving one row per CDR3 protein. Here the sample spans approximately 200,000 distinct CDR3 sequences, around three quarters being singletons. The source material was naive CD4+ and CD8+ T cells sorted from blood, pooled from several donors. Every receptor here comes from a pool of human donors in good health; the sample pools cells from several healthy donors.

The V gene is TRBV6-5, the J gene TRBJ2-2; D remains ambiguous. This CDR3 contains 14 residues. V was clipped by 2 bases and J by 6 bases, with 10 bases between them. Germline CDR1 MNHEY, CDR2 SVGAGI. The CDR3 spells CASSYQVGSGELFF. In nucleotides, the CDR3 is TGTGCCAGCAGTTACCAAGTTGGGTCCGGGGAGCTGTTTTTT.

This rearrangement joins TRBV19 to TRBJ2-7, with D unresolved. CDR1 LNHDA and CDR2 SQIVND come from the germline V gene (reference sequence). The ends were cut back, 5 bases at V and 6 bases at J, with 8 bases in the middle. This CDR3 has 11 amino acids. The CDR3 protein is CASSRFGEQYF. The DNA for the CDR3 is TGTGCCAGTAGTCGGTTCGGCGAGCAGTACTTC.

The chain employs TRBV12-3 or TRBV12-4 and TRBJ2-5; 8 positions match TRBD2. With V trimmed by 5 bases and J by 5 bases, 10 bases remained unmatched. The length of the CDR3 is 15 residues. The CDR3 sequence is CASSTMAGGSETQYF. The CDR3 region has the DNA TGTGCCAGCAGTACGATGGCGGGGGGCTCGGAGACCCAGTACTTC.